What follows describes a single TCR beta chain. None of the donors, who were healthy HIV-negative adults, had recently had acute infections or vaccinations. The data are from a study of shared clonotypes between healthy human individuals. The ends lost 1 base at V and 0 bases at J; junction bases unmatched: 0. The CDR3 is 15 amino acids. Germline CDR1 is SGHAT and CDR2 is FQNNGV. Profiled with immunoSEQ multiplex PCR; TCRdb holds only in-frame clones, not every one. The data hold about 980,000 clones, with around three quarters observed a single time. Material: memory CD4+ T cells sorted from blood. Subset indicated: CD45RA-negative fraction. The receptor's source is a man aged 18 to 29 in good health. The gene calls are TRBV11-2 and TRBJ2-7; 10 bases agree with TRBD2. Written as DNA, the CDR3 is TGTGCCAGCAGCTTAGCTAGCGGGAGCTCCTACGAGCAGTACTTC. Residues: CASSLASGSSYEQYF.